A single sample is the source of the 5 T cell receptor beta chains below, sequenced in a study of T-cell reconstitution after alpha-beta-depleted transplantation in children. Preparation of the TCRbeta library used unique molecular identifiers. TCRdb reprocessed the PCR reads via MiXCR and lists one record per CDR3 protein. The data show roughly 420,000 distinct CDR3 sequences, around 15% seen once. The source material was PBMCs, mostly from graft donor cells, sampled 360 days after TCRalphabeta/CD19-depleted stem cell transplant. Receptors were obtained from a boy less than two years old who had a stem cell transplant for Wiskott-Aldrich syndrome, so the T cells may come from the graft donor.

Here the CDR3 DNA reads TGTGCCAGCTCACCGGGACAGACTAACGAGCAGTACTTC. Amino acids: CASSPGQTNEQYF. The chain links TRBV18 to TRBJ2-7; 7 nucleotides agree with TRBD1. The trim removed 3 bases at V and 5 bases at J, leaving 4 bases unmatched. There are 13 residues in the CDR3. Germline values: CDR1 KGHSH, CDR2 LQKENI. The whole variable domain, remainder taken from reference TRBV18 and TRBJ2-7, is NAGVMQNPRHLVRRRGQEARLRCSPMKGHSHVYWYRQLPEEGLKFMVYLQKENIIDESGMPKERFSAEFPKEGPSILRIQQVVRGDSAAYFCASSPGQTNEQYFGPGTRLTVT.

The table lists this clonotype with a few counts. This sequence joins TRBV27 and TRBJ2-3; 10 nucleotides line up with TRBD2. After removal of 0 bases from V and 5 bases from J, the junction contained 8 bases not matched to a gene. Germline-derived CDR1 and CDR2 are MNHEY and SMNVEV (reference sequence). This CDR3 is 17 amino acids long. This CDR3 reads CASSLSSAGGPGDTQYF. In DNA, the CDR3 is TGTGCCAGCAGTTTATCGTCAGCGGGAGGGCCTGGAGATACGCAGTATTTT.

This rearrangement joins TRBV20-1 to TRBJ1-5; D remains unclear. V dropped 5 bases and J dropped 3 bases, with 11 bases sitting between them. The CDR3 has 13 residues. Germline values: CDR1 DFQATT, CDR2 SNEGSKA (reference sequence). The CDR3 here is CSAAGQVNQPQHF. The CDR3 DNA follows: TGCAGTGCTGCCGGGCAGGTCAATCAGCCCCAGCATTTT.

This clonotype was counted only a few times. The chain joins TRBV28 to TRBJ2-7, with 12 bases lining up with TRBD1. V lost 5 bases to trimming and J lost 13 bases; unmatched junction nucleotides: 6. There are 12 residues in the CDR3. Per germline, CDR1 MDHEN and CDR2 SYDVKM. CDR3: CASSLRDRGPYF. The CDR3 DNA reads TGTGCCAGCAGTCTCCGGGACAGGGGGCCTTACTTC.

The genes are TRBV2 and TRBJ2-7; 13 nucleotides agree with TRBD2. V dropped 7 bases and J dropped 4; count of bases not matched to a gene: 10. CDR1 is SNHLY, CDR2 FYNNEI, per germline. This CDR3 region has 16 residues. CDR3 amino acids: CASTNKGLAGPYEQYF. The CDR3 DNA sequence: TGTGCCAGCACTAATAAGGGACTAGCGGGGCCTTACGAGCAGTACTTC.